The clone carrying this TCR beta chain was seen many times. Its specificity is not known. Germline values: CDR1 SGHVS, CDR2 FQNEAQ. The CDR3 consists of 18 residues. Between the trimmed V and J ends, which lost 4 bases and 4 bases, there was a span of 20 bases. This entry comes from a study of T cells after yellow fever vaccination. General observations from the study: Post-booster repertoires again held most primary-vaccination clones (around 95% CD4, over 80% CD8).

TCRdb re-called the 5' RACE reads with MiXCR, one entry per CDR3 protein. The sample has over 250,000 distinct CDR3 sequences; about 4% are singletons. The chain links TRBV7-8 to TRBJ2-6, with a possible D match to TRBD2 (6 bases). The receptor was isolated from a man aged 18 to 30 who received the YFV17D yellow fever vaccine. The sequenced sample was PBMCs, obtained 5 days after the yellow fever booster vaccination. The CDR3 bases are TGTGCCAGCAGCTCTGAGACAGACTTGGGGAGGGGGGCCAACGTCCTGACTTTC. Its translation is CASSSETDLGRGANVLTF.